One and the same sample provided the 30 T cell receptor beta chains below, sequenced in a study of Ad26.COV2.S vaccination and SARS-CoV-2 variants. The data were produced by immunoSEQ multiplex PCR, yet TCRdb's version contains in-frame clones alone and is incomplete. This table has more than 400,000 clones, over 80% appearing once. Specified treatment: about 20 received Ad26.COV2.S at low or high dose, single or two shots; roughly five received placebo; per-sample allocation not given. Collection of samples fell on day 63 after the first vaccine or placebo injection. The sample was peripheral blood, taken in a trial of Ad26.COV2.S vaccine versus placebo. These receptors all come from a person between 18 and 60 years old who received the Ad26.COV2.S COVID-19 vaccine or a placebo.

This chain uses TRBV7-2 with TRBJ2-1; 7 bases map to TRBD1. This CDR3 has 14 amino acids. Germline V gene sequence: CDR1 SGHTA, CDR2 FQGNSA. With 0 bases clipped from V and 8 bases from J, the junction kept 4 bases outside the gene matches. DNA for the CDR3: TGTGCCAGCAGCTTAGCCGTCGACAGGGATGAGCAGTTCTTC. Protein: CASSLAVDRDEQFF.

This clone has only one observation. The V and J genes are TRBV18 and TRBJ2-3; D is possibly TRBD1 (5 bases). Germline CDR1 reads KGHSH; CDR2 reads LQKENI. This CDR3 has 15 amino acids. Trimming shortened V by 4 bases and J by 0 bases, and 11 bases separated the two germline ends. The CDR3 DNA sequence: TGTGCCAGCTCACACCTACAGGCTAGCACAGATACGCAGTATTTT. This encodes CASSHLQASTDTQYF.

This sequence joins TRBV7-2 and TRBJ1-2, with 7 bases aligning to TRBD1. This CDR3 spans 14 amino acids. From germline, CDR1 is SGHTA and CDR2 FQGNSA. J gave up 4 bases and V 5 bases, and 7 bases lay outside the gene matches. CDR3 DNA: TGTGCCAGCAGCCCCAGGGCAGGGGGCTATGGCTACACCTTC. Amino acids: CASSPRAGGYGYTF.

The CDR3 DNA reads as TGTGCCAGCTCACCAGCGGGCGGACAGTTAGCCAAAAACATTCAGTACTTC. Translation gives CASSPAGGQLAKNIQYF. The chain combines TRBV18 with TRBJ2-4; maybe TRBD1 (6 bases). CDR3 length: 17 residues. V lost 2 bases and J lost 0, with 14 bases in between. Germline V gene lookup returns CDR1 KGHSH and CDR2 LQKENI.

This CDR3 is CASSYRAYEQYF. The DNA of the CDR3 is TGTGCCAGCAGTTACCGGGCCTACGAGCAGTACTTC. The V and J genes are TRBV12-3 or TRBV12-4 and TRBJ2-7; D remains ambiguous. The CDR3 length is 12 residues. Trimming shortened V by 4 bases and J by 2 bases, and 6 bases separated the two germline ends.

The V and J genes are TRBV25-1 and TRBJ2-1; the D gene is possibly TRBD1 (5 bases). Germline V gene lookup returns CDR1 MGHDK and CDR2 SYGVNS. V lost 1 base and J lost 4, with 17 bases in between. The CDR3 is made up of 17 amino acids. CDR3 region: CASSESRAGLRYNEQFF. As DNA, the CDR3 is TGTGCCAGCAGTGAATCAAGGGCAGGGCTTAGGTACAATGAGCAGTTCTTC.

The chain is built from TRBV20-1 and TRBJ1-1, with no clear D. CDR3 length: 11 residues. CDR1 is DFQATT and CDR2 is SNEGSKA in the germline V gene (reference sequence). Trimming took 3 bases from V and 6 from J, leaving 8 bases between them. The CDR3 spells CSASSVSEAFF. CDR3 DNA: TGCAGTGCTAGTTCCGTATCTGAAGCTTTCTTT.

V gene TRBV6-6 combines with J gene TRBJ2-1; 8 nucleotides match TRBD1. The CDR3 totals 12 residues. V shed 4 bases and J 7 bases; nucleotides not matched to a gene: 0. Germline CDR1 and CDR2: MNHNY and SVGAGI (reference sequence). Here the CDR3 DNA reads TGTGCCAGCAGTTGGACAGGGAATGAGCAGTTCTTC. Translating gives CASSWTGNEQFF.

The V call is TRBV5-6, the J call TRBJ2-5, with 11 bases identical to TRBD2. The CDR3 extends over 16 amino acids. V was pared by 2 bases and J by 5 bases, with 8 bases of the junction left unmatched. CDR1 and CDR2 (germline): SGHDT, YYEEEE. The CDR3 loop is CASSLRSSGGLETQYF. The CDR3, as DNA: TGTGCCAGCAGCTTAAGGTCTAGCGGGGGGCTCGAGACCCAGTACTTC.

A few counts support this clone. The chain uses TRBV7-9 and TRBJ1-2; D call uncertain. CDR1 and CDR2 from the germline V gene are SEHNR and FQNEAQ (reference sequence). There are 18 residues in the CDR3. V lost 1 base and J 0 bases, leaving 18 bases between the germline ends. The CDR3 reads CASSLVSLRAPPNYGYTF. In DNA form, the CDR3 reads TGTGCCAGCAGCTTAGTATCCCTCCGGGCCCCCCCTAACTATGGCTACACCTTC.

V is TRBV6-5 and J is TRBJ1-5; tentative D call: TRBD1 (5 bases). The CDR3 consists of 13 residues. Germline V CDR1 and CDR2: MNHEY, SVGAGI. V shed 5 bases and J shed 4 bases, with 9 bases lying between them. CDR3 coding DNA: TGTGCCAGCAGTAGAGGGGATAATCAGCCCCAGCATTTT. Translation: CASSRGDNQPQHF.

J is TRBJ1-4 and V is TRBV2, with D tentatively TRBD1 (6 bases). Germline-derived CDR1 and CDR2 are SNHLY and FYNNEI. The CDR3 has 12 amino acids. V was shortened by 3 bases and J by 8 bases, with 7 bases between the two germline ends. In DNA, the CDR3 is TGTGCCAGCAGTGAGGGGGGCGAAAAACTGTTTTTT. As protein: CASSEGGEKLFF.

The genes are TRBV15 and TRBJ1-4; the match to TRBD1 covers 10 bases. Trimming cost V 5 bases and J 7 bases; bases outside gene matches: 10. The CDR3 has 16 amino acids. CDR1 and CDR2 from the germline V gene are LNHNV and YYDKDF (reference sequence). The CDR3 protein is CATSRRGTGVFEKLFF. CDR3 in DNA: TGTGCCACCAGCCGAAGGGGGACAGGGGTATTTGAAAAACTGTTTTTT.

The chain has TRBV28 and TRBJ1-2; no clear D gene. Trimming stripped 6 bases from V and 5 bases from J, with 19 bases between. Germline-derived CDR1 and CDR2 are MDHEN and SYDVKM. The CDR3 consists of 15 residues. The CDR3 spells CASSDPPRGLYGYTF. The CDR3, as DNA: TGTGCCAGCAGCGACCCCCCGCGAGGGCTATATGGCTACACCTTC.

This rearrangement joins TRBV28 to TRBJ2-7; D possibly corresponds to TRBD1 (5 bases). The CDR3 contains 14 residues. The ends were cut back, 3 bases at V and 5 bases at J, with 14 bases in the middle. Per the germline V gene, CDR1 is MDHEN and CDR2 is SYDVKM. CDR3 sequence (DNA): TGTGCCAGCAGTTTGAGGCAGGGTACCCACGAGCAGTACTTC. Translated: CASSLRQGTHEQYF.

The chain employs TRBV2 and TRBJ1-1, with 9 bases matching TRBD1. The junction had 9 bases not matched to a gene; V was cut back by 1 base and J by 0 bases. In germline, CDR1 is SNHLY, CDR2 FYNNEI. The CDR3 is 18 residues long. CDR3 in DNA: TGTGCCAGCAGTGAAGTTATAGGGGACAGGGCTCTGAACACTGAAGCTTTCTTT. Its translation: CASSEVIGDRALNTEAFF.

Written as DNA, the CDR3 is TGTGCCAGAAGCTCGCACTCGAACAGGTCGGAGAATAACTATGGCTACACCTTC. It specifies CARSSHSNRSENNYGYTF. The chain has TRBV5-3 and TRBJ1-2; D possibly corresponds to TRBD1 (5 bases). TRBV5-3 is placed among ORFs of uncertain function. The CDR3 spans 18 residues. V was clipped by 3 bases and J by 1 base, with 22 bases between them.

This chain joins TRBV7-9 and TRBJ2-5; unclear D gene. The CDR3 runs to 14 residues. Germline values: CDR1 SEHNR, CDR2 FQNEAQ (reference sequence). V was cut by 1 base and J by 5 bases, with 11 bases left in between. CDR3 bases: TGTGCCAGCAGCTTAGTCGGCCACGGGGAGACCCAGTACTTC. It specifies CASSLVGHGETQYF.

The chain recombines TRBV9 with TRBJ2-3; maybe TRBD2 (5 bases). Trimming left V 4 bases short and J 0 bases short, with 12 bases between. Germline lookup yields CDR1 SGDLS and CDR2 YYNGEE. The CDR3 runs to 15 residues. The CDR3 DNA sequence: TGTGCCAGCAGCCCAGAGGGAAGTAGCACAGATACGCAGTATTTT. Protein: CASSPEGSSTDTQYF.

This clone was picked up a small number of times. J is TRBJ1-6 and V is TRBV2, with 9 bases fitting TRBD1. Trimming removed 6 bases from V and 8 bases from J; junction bases left unmatched: 2. CDR3 length: 13 residues. Germline values: CDR1 SNHLY, CDR2 FYNNEI. CDR3: CASRGQGYSPLHF. In DNA form, the CDR3 reads TGTGCCAGCAGGGGACAGGGTTATTCACCCCTCCACTTT.

This clone was detected once. The chain joins TRBV10-3 to TRBJ2-1; 8 bases are a match to TRBD1. This CDR3 has 16 residues. Germline assignment: CDR1 ENHRY and CDR2 SYGVKD. V lost 5 bases, J lost 1 base, and 7 bases stayed unmatched. Here the CDR3 reads CAISTKDRVSYNEQFF. The CDR3 nucleotides read TGTGCCATCAGTACAAAGGACAGGGTATCCTACAATGAGCAGTTCTTC.

The J gene is TRBJ2-5, the V gene TRBV6-6; D may be TRBD2 (7 bases). V gave up 7 bases and J gave up 5 bases, with 17 bases separating them. There are 14 residues in the CDR3. Germline values: CDR1 MNHNY, CDR2 SVGAGI (reference sequence). CDR3 nucleotide sequence: TGTGCCAGCACCCTACTCGGGGGGCGGGAGACCCAGTACTTC. The encoded protein is CASTLLGGRETQYF.

The chain couples TRBV4-1 to TRBJ2-5, with TRBD2 identical over 8 bases. Germline V gives CDR1 MGHRA, CDR2 YSYEKL. The CDR3 runs to 15 residues. J was trimmed by 4 bases and V by 7 bases; bases with no gene match: 11. In nucleotides, the CDR3 is TGCGCCAGCACCAACCCGGGACTAGGTCCAGAGACCCAGTACTTC. Its translation is CASTNPGLGPETQYF.

This sequence joins TRBV6-4 and TRBJ1-6; D gene uncertain. Trimming removed 0 bases from V and 6 bases from J, with 9 bases in between. The CDR3 is 15 amino acids. Germline V lookup: CDR1 MRHNA, CDR2 SNTAGT. CDR3 sequence (DNA): TGTGCCAGCAGTGACTCCCCCCAGTCTAATTCACCCCTCCACTTT. Translation gives CASSDSPQSNSPLHF.

The CDR3 region has the DNA TGTGCCAGTAGTATAGGGCCAGAGACCCAGTACTTC. Translated: CASSIGPETQYF. The chain carries TRBV19 and TRBJ2-5, with D uncertain. The CDR3 covers 12 residues. V was cut by 1 base and J by 4 bases, with 4 bases left in between. Per germline, CDR1 LNHDA and CDR2 SQIVND (reference sequence).

This clone has just one count. This chain connects TRBV11-2 to TRBJ1-5, with a tentative D call TRBD1 (6 bases). The V end lost 3 bases, the J end lost 0 bases, and 9 bases lay between the germline ends. This CDR3 spans 15 amino acids. Germline V lookup: CDR1 SGHAT, CDR2 FQNNGV. The CDR3 spells CASSFGGSSNQPQHF. Here the CDR3 DNA reads TGTGCCAGCAGCTTTGGGGGCAGTAGCAATCAGCCCCAGCATTTT.

The chain links TRBV5-5 to TRBJ2-5; D not certain. Trimming stripped 2 bases from V and 0 bases from J, with 5 bases between. CDR3 length equals 13 residues. Germline assignment: CDR1 SGHKS and CDR2 YYEKEE (reference sequence). As DNA, the CDR3 is TGTGCCAGCAGCTTTTGGGACCAAGAGACCCAGTACTTC. It codes for CASSFWDQETQYF. The complete variable domain, with remaining parts taken from reference TRBV5-5 and TRBJ2-5, reads DAGVTQSPTHLIKTRGQQVTLRCSPISGHKSVSWYQQVLGQGPQFIFQYYEKEERGRGNFPDRFSARQFPNYSSELNVNALLLGDSALYLCASSFWDQETQYFGPGTRLLVL.

The CDR3 region is CASNKWGGNSPLHF. The DNA of the CDR3 is TGTGCCAGCAACAAATGGGGGGGCAATTCACCCCTCCACTTT. V is TRBV25-1 and J is TRBJ1-6, with D possibly TRBD1 on 6 matching bases. The CDR3 is made up of 14 amino acids. Looked up from germline, CDR1 is MGHDK and CDR2 is SYGVNS. Trimming cost V 7 bases and J 7 bases, with 14 bases left between them.

This chain joins TRBV5-3 and TRBJ2-7; TRBD1 is a possible D gene (5 bases). TRBV5-3 is identified as an open reading frame with a role that is uncertain. Trimming cost V 4 bases and J 8 bases, with 19 bases left between them. CDR3 length: 14 residues. The CDR3 nucleotides read TGTGCCAGAAGCCCCGGACACCTCTCTAGAAAGCAGTACTTC. Translated, it gives CARSPGHLSRKQYF.

J is TRBJ1-2 and V is TRBV5-6; TRBD1 matches at 7 bases. With 3 bases clipped from V and 4 bases from J, the junction kept 9 bases outside the gene matches. The CDR3 has 15 amino acids. Per germline, CDR1 SGHDT and CDR2 YYEEEE. Here the CDR3 reads CASSYKTGWAYGYTF. CDR3 sequence (DNA): TGTGCCAGCAGCTACAAGACAGGGTGGGCCTATGGCTACACCTTC.